Each of the 31 T cell receptor beta chains below was sequenced from the same sample in a study of control samples from healthy donors and cancer patients. Assay: immunoSEQ multiplex PCR; the TCRdb copy retains only in-frame clones and omits some. Here the sample spans more than 95,000 clones, approximately 92% being singletons. Sequencing was performed on PBMCs. The receptor set was obtained from an elderly man with head and neck cancer.

The CDR3 region is CASSPQGNGANVLTF. The DNA of the CDR3 is TGTGCCAGCAGTCCCCAGGGTAATGGGGCCAACGTCCTGACTTTC. V gene TRBV27 combines with J gene TRBJ2-6, with D possibly being TRBD1 (5 bases). The V end was cut by 5 bases, the J end by 3 bases, with 11 bases between. Germline-derived CDR1 and CDR2 are MNHEY and SMNVEV (reference sequence). The CDR3 length is 15 residues.

The rearrangement links TRBV7-9 to TRBJ1-1; TRBD1 is a possible D gene (5 bases). Germline loops: CDR1 SEHNR, CDR2 FQNEAQ (reference sequence). There are 12 residues in the CDR3. The V end lost 1 base, the J end lost 10 bases, and 10 bases lay between the germline ends. This CDR3 is CASSLEAGGAFF. The DNA for the CDR3 is TGTGCCAGCAGCTTAGAGGCCGGGGGAGCTTTCTTT.

This clone was found once. The rearrangement joins TRBV27 to TRBJ1-4; maybe TRBD1 (5 bases). The CDR3 sequence is 16 residues long. Trimming removed 8 bases at V and 0 bases at J, with 16 bases between. Looked up from germline, CDR1 is MNHEY and CDR2 is SMNVEV (reference sequence). The CDR3: CASGHPRIATNEKLFF. CDR3 in DNA: TGTGCCAGCGGACACCCCAGGATTGCAACTAATGAAAAACTGTTTTTT.

This chain links TRBV7-2 with TRBJ2-7; D not certain. This CDR3 is built from 13 residues. CDR1 and CDR2 (germline): SGHTA, FQGNSA. Trimming stripped 5 bases from V and 7 bases from J, with 15 bases between. DNA of the CDR3: TGTGCCAGCAGCAGGACCCCTGGTGAGGAGCAGTACTTC. Translation gives CASSRTPGEEQYF.

This clone was observed once. The junction differs from germline at one of its ends, possibly a read error. This chain joins TRBV11-2 and TRBJ1-6; D is perhaps TRBD1 (6 bases). The V gene's germline CDR1 is SGHAT and CDR2 FQNNGV. The CDR3 extends over 14 amino acids. CDR3 protein: CASSLDRLESPLHF. CDR3 nucleotides: TGTGCCAGCAGTTTAGACAGGCTGGAGTCACCCCTCCACTTT.

V is TRBV11-3 and J is TRBJ2-7, with D possibly being TRBD1 or TRBD2 (5 bases each). V lost 2 bases and J lost 0, with 14 bases in between. The CDR3 loop spans 16 amino acids. The germline CDR1 and CDR2 sequences are SGHNT and YENEEA. The CDR3 spells CASSLQTGTVSYEQYF. The CDR3 DNA is TGTGCCAGCAGCTTACAAACCGGGACGGTCTCCTACGAGCAGTACTTC.

The chain combines TRBV30 with TRBJ1-6, with D unresolved. CDR1 and CDR2 from the germline V gene are GTSNPN and SVGIG (reference sequence). The CDR3 covers 13 residues. Trimming left V 3 bases short and J 11 bases short, with 14 bases between. The CDR3 spells CAWSGLIATPLHF. CDR3 sequence (DNA): TGTGCCTGGAGCGGCCTAATAGCGACACCCCTCCACTTT.

The chain recombines TRBV7-9 with TRBJ1-1, with 7 bases lining up with TRBD1. The V segment lost 4 bases and the J segment 5 bases; nucleotides outside the gene matches: 7. Per germline, CDR1 SEHNR and CDR2 FQNEAQ (reference sequence). The length of the CDR3 is 14 residues. The CDR3 nucleotides read TGTGCCAGCAGCTCTCAGGGGGTAGGTACTGAAGCTTTCTTT. Amino acid sequence: CASSSQGVGTEAFF.

This clone was detected only once. The V gene is TRBV5-8, the J gene TRBJ2-2; D might be TRBD2 (7 bases). The CDR3 loop spans 16 amino acids. Trimming cost V 4 bases and J 4 bases, with 17 bases left between them. From germline, CDR1 is SGHTS and CDR2 YDEGEE. CDR3 region: CASSLLAGAFTGELFF. DNA for the CDR3: TGTGCCAGCAGCCTCTTGGCGGGGGCCTTCACCGGGGAGCTGTTTTTT.

The V call is TRBV3-1 (or the pseudogene TRBV3-2), the J call TRBJ2-2, with D perhaps matching TRBD1 or TRBD2 (5 bases each). From germline, CDR1 is LGHDT and CDR2 YNNKEL (reference sequence). V shed 4 bases and J shed 1 base, with 7 bases lying between them. The CDR3 has 14 residues. The CDR3 DNA reads as TGTGCCAGCAGCCGGGACCAGAACACCGGGGAGCTGTTTTTT. Protein product: CASSRDQNTGELFF.

V and J are TRBV4-1 and TRBJ1-4; D unclear. V was pared by 1 base and J by 8 bases, with 20 bases between. In germline, CDR1 is MGHRA, CDR2 YSYEKL. CDR3 length: 17 residues. For the CDR3, the DNA is TGCGCCAGCAGCCAAGCCCGGGCAGCGGCCTATGGAGAAAAACTGTTTTTT. This translates into CASSQARAAAYGEKLFF.

The chain joins TRBV9 to TRBJ1-2; D uncertain. CDR3 size: 13 residues. V lost 4 bases and J 4 bases, leaving 11 bases between the germline ends. Germline V gives CDR1 SGDLS, CDR2 YYNGEE. CDR3 sequence: CASSTSGGYGYTF. As DNA, the CDR3 is TGTGCCAGCAGCACCTCGGGAGGCTATGGCTACACCTTC.

The chain is built from TRBV18 and TRBJ1-6; the D gene is possibly TRBD1 (5 bases). This CDR3 spans 15 amino acids. Germline V gene lookup returns CDR1 KGHSH and CDR2 LQKENI. V was trimmed by 3 bases and J by 9 bases, leaving 15 bases between them. As DNA, the CDR3 is TGTGCCAGCTCACCCGGGGCGGGGGTTGGTTCACCCCTCCACTTT. Protein product: CASSPGAGVGSPLHF.

The chain carries TRBV29-1 and TRBJ1-4; TRBD1 agrees at 8 bases. V shed 5 bases, J shed 8 bases, and the junction held 7 bases outside the gene matches. The CDR3 is 13 residues long. The germline V gene has CDR1 SQVTM and CDR2 ANQGSEA. In DNA form, the CDR3 reads TGCAGCGTTCGTCCTGGACAGGGAGAAAAACTGTTTTTT. Its protein product is CSVRPGQGEKLFF.

This clone was found a few times. The J gene is TRBJ1-1, the V gene TRBV18, with D uncertain. V dropped 8 bases and J dropped 0 bases, with 10 bases sitting between them. The CDR3 spans 13 residues. Germline CDR1 and CDR2: KGHSH and LQKENI. The CDR3 region has the DNA TGTGCCAGCAGACCAGAGATGAACACTGAAGCTTTCTTT. Protein sequence: CASRPEMNTEAFF.

This chain connects TRBV20-1 to TRBJ1-2, with D uncertain. The CDR3 length is 13 residues. The ends were cut back, 3 bases at V and 7 bases at J, with 15 bases in the middle. Germline CDR1 reads DFQATT; CDR2 reads SNEGSKA (reference sequence). The DNA of the CDR3 is TGCAGTGCTAGTTCGGCAGGACTAGCTGGCTACACCTTC. It codes for CSASSAGLAGYTF.

This clone was counted a single time. The V call is TRBV2, the J call TRBJ1-2, with D unclear. The CDR3 sequence is 12 residues long. Trimming shortened V by 7 bases and J by 8 bases, and 14 bases separated the two germline ends. Germline values: CDR1 SNHLY, CDR2 FYNNEI. CDR3 sequence reads: CASTRLAPGYTF. CDR3 nucleotides: TGTGCCAGCACGCGGTTGGCTCCCGGCTACACCTTC.

This rearrangement joins TRBV9 to TRBJ2-3; D call uncertain. Trimming shortened V by 0 bases and J by 4 bases, and 9 bases separated the two germline ends. The CDR3 has 14 residues. The germline V gene has CDR1 SGDLS and CDR2 YYNGEE. The CDR3 loop is CASSVGVFPDTQYF. DNA for the CDR3: TGTGCCAGCAGCGTAGGTGTTTTTCCAGATACGCAGTATTTT.

This chain connects TRBV9 to TRBJ1-3; D is possibly TRBD1 (5 bases). V dropped 4 bases and J dropped 2 bases, with 13 bases sitting between them. In germline, CDR1 is SGDLS, CDR2 YYNGEE. The CDR3 covers 15 residues. CDR3 region: CASSTPRGAGNTIYF. The CDR3 DNA reads TGTGCCAGCAGCACCCCGCGAGGGGCTGGAAACACCATATATTTT.

The chain uses TRBV12-3 or TRBV12-4 and TRBJ1-2; no definite D call. V lost 7 bases and J lost 8, with 17 bases in between. This CDR3 is 13 amino acids long. CDR3 nucleotide sequence: TGTGCCAGCACCCCCCGAGGCAGTGAAGGCTACACCTTC. This sequence encodes CASTPRGSEGYTF.

In its sample, this clone was seen once. The sample holds other DNA sequences that translate to the same CDR3. The J gene is TRBJ1-6, the V gene TRBV11-2; D gene ambiguous. CDR3 size: 15 residues. Germline assignment: CDR1 SGHAT and CDR2 FQNNGV. The V gene lost 5 bases and the J gene lost 7 bases, with 15 bases spanning the gap. The CDR3 DNA reads as TGTGCCAGCAGCAGGCCTCGGACGGAGAATTCACCCCTCCACTTT. Translated, it gives CASSRPRTENSPLHF.

The V and J genes are TRBV9 and TRBJ2-2, with TRBD2 identical over 8 bases. The germline V gene encodes CDR1 SGDLS and CDR2 YYNGEE. The junction had 4 bases not matched to a gene; V was cut back by 5 bases and J by 1 base. This CDR3 has 15 amino acids. The CDR3, as DNA: TGTGCCAGCAGGCCGGGGGGGTTGAACACCGGGGAGCTGTTTTTT. This gives the protein CASRPGGLNTGELFF.

V and J are TRBV11-2 and TRBJ2-3, with 8 bases lining up with TRBD2. Germline trimming cut 1 base from V and 1 base from J; bases unmatched to any gene: 4. Looked up from germline, CDR1 is SGHAT and CDR2 is FQNNGV. The CDR3 has 16 residues. CDR3 sequence (DNA): TGTGCCAGCAGCTTAGGGCCTAGCGGGCGCACAGATACGCAGTATTTT. Its protein product is CASSLGPSGRTDTQYF.

This clone appeared a few times. V and J are TRBV5-4 and TRBJ2-1, with 11 bases identical to TRBD2. V trimming: 1 base; J trimming: 8 bases; junction bases outside the gene matches: 5. The CDR3 is 15 amino acids. Looked up from germline, CDR1 is SGHNT and CDR2 is YYREEE (reference sequence). The CDR3 DNA reads as TGTGCCAGCAGCTTGCGGCTAGCGGGGGGTTATGAGCAGTTCTTC. It is translated as CASSLRLAGGYEQFF.

The chain carries TRBV6-9 and TRBJ1-5; weak D call: TRBD1 (6 bases). Trimming removed 10 bases at V and 7 bases at J, with 26 bases between. The CDR3 is made up of 16 amino acids. The germline CDR1 and CDR2 sequences are MNHGY and SVAAGI. CDR3 amino acids: CATPVGGGYVEQPQHF. For the CDR3, the DNA is TGTGCCACCCCGGTAGGGGGGGGGTACGTAGAGCAGCCCCAGCATTTT.

The CDR3 loop is CASSQAGLAPYEQYF. The CDR3 DNA reads as TGTGCCAGCAGCCAAGCGGGACTAGCTCCCTACGAGCAGTACTTC. This sequence joins TRBV3-1 (or the pseudogene TRBV3-2) and TRBJ2-7; 9 bases are shared with TRBD2. J was trimmed by 2 bases and V by 1 base; bases with no gene match: 3. This CDR3 has 15 amino acids. The V gene's germline CDR1 is LGHDT and CDR2 YNNKEL (reference sequence).

The CDR3 loop is CASSQGRSQREQFF. In DNA, the CDR3 is TGTGCCAGCAGCCAGGGGCGGAGCCAAAGGGAGCAGTTCTTC. The chain has TRBV3-1 (or the pseudogene TRBV3-2) and TRBJ2-1; weak D call: TRBD1 (5 bases). Germline CDR1 is LGHDT and CDR2 is YNNKEL (reference sequence). The CDR3 is 14 amino acids. The V gene lost 3 bases and the J gene lost 10 bases, with 16 bases spanning the gap.

This clone was seen once. This sequence joins TRBV4-3 and TRBJ2-3; 13 bases are shared with TRBD2. V trimming: 2 bases; J trimming: 6 bases; junction bases outside the gene matches: 8. Germline lookup yields CDR1 LGHNA and CDR2 YSLEER. This CDR3 is 17 amino acids long. The CDR3 nucleotides are TGCGCCAGCAGCCAACTGGGACTAGCGGGACCAGGGGATACGCAGTATTTT. The encoded protein is CASSQLGLAGPGDTQYF.

This clone was detected only once. The rearrangement links TRBV30 to TRBJ2-6; 9 positions match TRBD1. The CDR3 length is 16 residues. V lost 5 bases to trimming and J lost 0 bases; unmatched junction nucleotides: 5. The germline CDR1 and CDR2 sequences are GTSNPN and SVGIG (reference sequence). CDR3 region: CAWDRGIYSGANVLTF. Written as DNA, the CDR3 is TGTGCCTGGGACAGGGGGATATACTCTGGGGCCAACGTCCTGACTTTC.

This clone has a single count. The chain couples TRBV9 to TRBJ2-5, with 8 bases fitting TRBD2. CDR3 length: 15 residues. V gave up 3 bases and J gave up 5 bases; unmatched junction bases: 9. CDR1 and CDR2 from the germline V gene are SGDLS and YYNGEE. CDR3 sequence: CASSAAAGEGETQYF. DNA for the CDR3: TGTGCCAGCAGCGCAGCAGCGGGAGAAGGCGAGACCCAGTACTTC.

The chain carries TRBV12-3 or TRBV12-4 and TRBJ2-5; D gene uncertain. This CDR3 spans 12 amino acids. Trimming shortened V by 6 bases and J by 10 bases, and 15 bases separated the two germline ends. This chain's CDR3 is CASSPENSGQYF. The DNA for the CDR3 is TGTGCCAGCAGCCCAGAAAACAGTGGCCAGTACTTC.